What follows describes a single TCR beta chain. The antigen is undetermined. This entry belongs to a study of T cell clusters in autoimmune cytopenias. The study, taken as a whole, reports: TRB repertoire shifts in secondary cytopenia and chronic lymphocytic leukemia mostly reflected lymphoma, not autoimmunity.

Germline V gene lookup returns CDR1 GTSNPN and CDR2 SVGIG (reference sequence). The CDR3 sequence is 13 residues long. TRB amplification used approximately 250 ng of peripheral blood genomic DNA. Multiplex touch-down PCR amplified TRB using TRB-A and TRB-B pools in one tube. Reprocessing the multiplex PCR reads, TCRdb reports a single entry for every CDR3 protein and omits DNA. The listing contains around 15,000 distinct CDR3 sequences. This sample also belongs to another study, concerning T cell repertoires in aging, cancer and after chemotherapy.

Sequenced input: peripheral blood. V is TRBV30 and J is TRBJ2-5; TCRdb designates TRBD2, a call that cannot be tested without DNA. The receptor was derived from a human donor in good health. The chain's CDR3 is CAWRREGLKTQYF.